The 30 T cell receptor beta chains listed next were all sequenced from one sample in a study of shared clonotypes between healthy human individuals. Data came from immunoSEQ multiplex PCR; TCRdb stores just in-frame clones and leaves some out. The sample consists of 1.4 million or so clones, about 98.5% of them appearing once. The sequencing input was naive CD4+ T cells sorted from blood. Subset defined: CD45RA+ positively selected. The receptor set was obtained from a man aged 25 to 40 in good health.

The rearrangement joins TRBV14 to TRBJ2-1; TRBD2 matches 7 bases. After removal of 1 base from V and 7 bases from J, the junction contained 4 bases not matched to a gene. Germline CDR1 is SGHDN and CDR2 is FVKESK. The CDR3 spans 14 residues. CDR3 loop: CASSQAIAGNEQFF. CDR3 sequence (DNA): TGTGCCAGCAGCCAAGCTATAGCGGGTAATGAGCAGTTCTTC.

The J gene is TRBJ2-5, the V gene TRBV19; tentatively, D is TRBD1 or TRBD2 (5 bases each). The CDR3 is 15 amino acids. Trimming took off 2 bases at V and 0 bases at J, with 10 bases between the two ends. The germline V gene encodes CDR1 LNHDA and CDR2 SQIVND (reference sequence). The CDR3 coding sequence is TGTGCCAGTAGTATACCCGGGACGTACCAAGAGACCCAGTACTTC. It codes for CASSIPGTYQETQYF. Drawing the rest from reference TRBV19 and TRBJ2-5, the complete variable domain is DGGITQSPKYLFRKEGQNVTLSCEQNLNHDAMYWYRQDPGQGLRLIYYSQIVNDFQKGDIAEGYSVSREKKESFPLTVTSAQKNPTAFYLCASSIPGTYQETQYFGPGTRLLVL.

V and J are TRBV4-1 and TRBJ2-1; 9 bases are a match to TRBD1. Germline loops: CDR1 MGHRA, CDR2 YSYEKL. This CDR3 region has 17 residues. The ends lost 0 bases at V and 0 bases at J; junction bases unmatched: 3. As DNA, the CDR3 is TGCGCCAGCAGCCAAGAACAGGGGGCCAGCTCCTACAATGAGCAGTTCTTC. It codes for CASSQEQGASSYNEQFF.

CDR3 sequence: CASSVAASGMTGELFF. The CDR3 region has the DNA TGTGCCAGCAGCGTAGCGGCTAGCGGGATGACCGGGGAGCTGTTTTTT. The chain has TRBV9 and TRBJ2-2; TRBD2 matches at 9 bases. The CDR3 loop spans 16 amino acids. Germline V lookup: CDR1 SGDLS, CDR2 YYNGEE. Trimming took 0 bases from V and 5 from J; bases not matched to a gene: 5.

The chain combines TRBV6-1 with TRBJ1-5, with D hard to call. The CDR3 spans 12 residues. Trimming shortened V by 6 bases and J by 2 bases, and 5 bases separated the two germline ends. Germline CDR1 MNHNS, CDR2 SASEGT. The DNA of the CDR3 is TGTGCCAGCAGCTGGGGCAATCAGCCCCAGCATTTT. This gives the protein CASSWGNQPQHF.

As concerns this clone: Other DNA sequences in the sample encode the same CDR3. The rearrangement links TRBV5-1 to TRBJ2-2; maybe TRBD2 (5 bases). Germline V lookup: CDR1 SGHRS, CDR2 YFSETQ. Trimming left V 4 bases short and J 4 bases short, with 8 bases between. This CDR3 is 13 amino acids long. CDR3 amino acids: CASSEGSTGELFF. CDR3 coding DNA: TGCGCCAGCAGCGAGGGATCCACCGGGGAGCTGTTTTTT. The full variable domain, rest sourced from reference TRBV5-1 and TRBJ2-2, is KAGVTQTPRYLIKTRGQQVTLSCSPISGHRSVSWYQQTPGQGLQFLFEYFSETQRNKGNFPGRFSGRQFSNSRSEMNVSTLELGDSALYLCASSEGSTGELFFGEGSRLTVL.

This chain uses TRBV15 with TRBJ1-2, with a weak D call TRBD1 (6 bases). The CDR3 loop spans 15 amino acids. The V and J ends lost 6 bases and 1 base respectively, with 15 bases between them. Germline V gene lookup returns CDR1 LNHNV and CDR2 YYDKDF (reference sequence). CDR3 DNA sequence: TGTGCCACCAGGTTCAGGACAGCTATTAACTATGGCTACACCTTC. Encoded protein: CATRFRTAINYGYTF.

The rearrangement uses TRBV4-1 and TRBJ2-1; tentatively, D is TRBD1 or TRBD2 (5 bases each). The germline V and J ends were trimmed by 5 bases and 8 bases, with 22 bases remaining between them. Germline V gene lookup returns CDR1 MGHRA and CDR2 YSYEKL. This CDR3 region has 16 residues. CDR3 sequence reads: CASSFLGAGVSDEQFF. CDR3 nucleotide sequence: TGCGCCAGCAGCTTCCTTGGGGCCGGGGTCTCGGATGAGCAGTTCTTC.

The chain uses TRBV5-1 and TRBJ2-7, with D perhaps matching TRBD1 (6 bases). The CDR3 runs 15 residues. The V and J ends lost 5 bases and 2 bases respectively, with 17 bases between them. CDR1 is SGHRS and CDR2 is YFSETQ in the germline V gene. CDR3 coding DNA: TGCGCCAGCAGTACGGGACCAGGGGAGACCTACGAGCAGTACTTC. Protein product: CASSTGPGETYEQYF.

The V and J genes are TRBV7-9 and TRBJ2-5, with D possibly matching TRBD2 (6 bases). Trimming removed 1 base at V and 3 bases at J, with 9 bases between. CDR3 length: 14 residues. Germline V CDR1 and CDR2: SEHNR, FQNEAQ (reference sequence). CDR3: CASSLGLAKETQYF. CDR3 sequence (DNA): TGTGCCAGCAGCTTAGGGCTAGCGAAAGAGACCCAGTACTTC.

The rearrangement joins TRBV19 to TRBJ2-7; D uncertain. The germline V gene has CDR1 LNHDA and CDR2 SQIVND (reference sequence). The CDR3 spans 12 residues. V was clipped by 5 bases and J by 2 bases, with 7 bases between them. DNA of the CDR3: TGTGCCAGTAGTGGGCAGACCTACGAGCAGTACTTC. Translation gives CASSGQTYEQYF. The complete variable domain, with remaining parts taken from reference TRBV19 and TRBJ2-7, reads DGGITQSPKYLFRKEGQNVTLSCEQNLNHDAMYWYRQDPGQGLRLIYYSQIVNDFQKGDIAEGYSVSREKKESFPLTVTSAQKNPTAFYLCASSGQTYEQYFGPGTRLTVT.

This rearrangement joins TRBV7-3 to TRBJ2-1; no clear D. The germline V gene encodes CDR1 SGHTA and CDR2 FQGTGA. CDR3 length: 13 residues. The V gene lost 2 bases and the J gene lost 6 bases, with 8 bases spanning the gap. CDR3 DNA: TGTGCCAGCAGCTTATTAGTGGCCAATGAGCAGTTCTTC. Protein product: CASSLLVANEQFF.

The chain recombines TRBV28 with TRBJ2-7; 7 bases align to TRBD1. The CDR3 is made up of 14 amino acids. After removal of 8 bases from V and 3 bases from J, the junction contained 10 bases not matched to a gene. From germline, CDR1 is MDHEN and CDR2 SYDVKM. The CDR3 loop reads CASGSTGVSYEQYF. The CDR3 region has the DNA TGTGCCAGCGGCAGTACAGGGGTGAGCTACGAGCAGTACTTC.

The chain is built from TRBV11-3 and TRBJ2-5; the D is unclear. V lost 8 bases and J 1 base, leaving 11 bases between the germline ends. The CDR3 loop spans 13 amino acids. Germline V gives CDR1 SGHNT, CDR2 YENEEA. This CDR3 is CASHKSLQETQYF. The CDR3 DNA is TGTGCCAGCCATAAATCCCTCCAAGAGACCCAGTACTTC.

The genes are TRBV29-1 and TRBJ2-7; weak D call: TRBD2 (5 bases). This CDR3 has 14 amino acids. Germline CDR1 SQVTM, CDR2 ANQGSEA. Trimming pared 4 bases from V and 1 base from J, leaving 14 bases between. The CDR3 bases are TGCAGCGTTGTGGAATACGGAGGATCCTACGAGCAGTACTTC. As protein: CSVVEYGGSYEQYF.

Here the CDR3 reads CASSTRQGLNTEAFF. CDR3 bases: TGTGCCAGCAGCACCCGACAGGGGCTGAACACTGAAGCTTTCTTT. This chain joins TRBV5-4 and TRBJ1-1, with 8 positions matching TRBD1. There are 15 residues in the CDR3. Germline values: CDR1 SGHNT, CDR2 YYREEE (reference sequence). After removal of 4 bases from V and 0 bases from J, the junction contained 5 bases not matched to a gene.

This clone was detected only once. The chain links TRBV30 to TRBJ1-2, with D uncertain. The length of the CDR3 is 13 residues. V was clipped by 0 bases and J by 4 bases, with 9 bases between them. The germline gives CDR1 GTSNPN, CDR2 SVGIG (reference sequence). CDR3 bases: TGTGCCTGGAGTGTAGGTGTTCTCTATGGCTACACCTTC. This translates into CAWSVGVLYGYTF.

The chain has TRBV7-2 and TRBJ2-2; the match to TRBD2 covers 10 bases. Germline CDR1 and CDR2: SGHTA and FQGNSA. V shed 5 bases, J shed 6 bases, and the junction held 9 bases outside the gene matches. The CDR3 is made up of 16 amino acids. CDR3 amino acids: CASSPGGLASAGELFF. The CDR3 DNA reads TGTGCCAGCAGCCCGGGGGGACTAGCGTCCGCCGGGGAGCTGTTTTTT.

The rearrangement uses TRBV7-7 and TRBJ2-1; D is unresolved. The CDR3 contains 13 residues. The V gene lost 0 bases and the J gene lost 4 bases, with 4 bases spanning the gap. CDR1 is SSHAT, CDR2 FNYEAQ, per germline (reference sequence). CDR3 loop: CASSLAEYNEQFF. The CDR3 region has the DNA TGTGCCAGCAGCTTAGCGGAATACAATGAGCAGTTCTTC. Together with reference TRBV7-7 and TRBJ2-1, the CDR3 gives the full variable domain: GAGVSQSPRYKVTKRGQDVTLRCDPISSHATLYWYQQALGQGPEFLTYFNYEAQPDKSGLPSDRFSAERPEGSISTLTIQRTEQRDSAMYRCASSLAEYNEQFFGPGTRLTVL.

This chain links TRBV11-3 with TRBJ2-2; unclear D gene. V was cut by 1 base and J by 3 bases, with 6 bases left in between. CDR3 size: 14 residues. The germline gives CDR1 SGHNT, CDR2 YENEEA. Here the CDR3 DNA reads TGTGCCAGCAGCTTAGGGGTCTACACCGGGGAGCTGTTTTTT. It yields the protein CASSLGVYTGELFF.

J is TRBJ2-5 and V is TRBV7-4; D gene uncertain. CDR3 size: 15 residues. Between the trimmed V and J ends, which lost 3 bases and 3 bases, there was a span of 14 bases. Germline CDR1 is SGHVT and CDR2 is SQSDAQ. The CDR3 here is CASSFRCIAKETQYF. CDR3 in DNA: TGTGCCAGCAGCTTTAGGTGTATTGCGAAAGAGACCCAGTACTTC.

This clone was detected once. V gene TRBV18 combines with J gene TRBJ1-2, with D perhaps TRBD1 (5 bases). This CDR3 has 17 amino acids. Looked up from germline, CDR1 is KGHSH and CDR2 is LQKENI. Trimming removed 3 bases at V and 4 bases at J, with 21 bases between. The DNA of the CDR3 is TGTGCCAGCTCACCGCTTAGAGGGGCGCTTTCGGGCTATGGCTACACCTTC. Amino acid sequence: CASSPLRGALSGYGYTF.

CDR3: CASSLYGRSQETQYF. The CDR3, as DNA: TGTGCCAGCAGCTTGTACGGGAGATCTCAAGAGACCCAGTACTTC. The chain has TRBV5-4 and TRBJ2-5, with TRBD2 as a possible D gene (6 bases). Germline loops: CDR1 SGHNT, CDR2 YYREEE (reference sequence). The CDR3 covers 15 residues. The ends were cut back, 1 base at V and 2 bases at J, with 12 bases in the middle.

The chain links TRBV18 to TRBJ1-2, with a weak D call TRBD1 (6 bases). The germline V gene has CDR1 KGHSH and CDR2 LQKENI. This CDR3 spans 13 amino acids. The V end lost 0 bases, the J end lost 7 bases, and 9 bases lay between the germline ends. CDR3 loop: CASSPPQGLGYTF. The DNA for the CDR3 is TGTGCCAGCTCACCACCCCAGGGGCTTGGCTACACCTTC.

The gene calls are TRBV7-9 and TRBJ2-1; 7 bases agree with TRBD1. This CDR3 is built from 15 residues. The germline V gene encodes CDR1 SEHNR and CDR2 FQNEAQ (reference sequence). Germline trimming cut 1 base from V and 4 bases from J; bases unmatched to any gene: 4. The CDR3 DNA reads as TGTGCCAGCAGCTTAGACAGGGGAGTTTACAATGAGCAGTTCTTC. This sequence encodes CASSLDRGVYNEQFF. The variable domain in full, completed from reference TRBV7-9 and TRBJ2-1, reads DTGVSQNPRHKITKRGQNVTFRCDPISEHNRLYWYRQTLGQGPEFLTYFQNEAQLEKSRLLSDRFSAERPKGSFSTLEIQRTEQGDSAMYLCASSLDRGVYNEQFFGPGTRLTVL.

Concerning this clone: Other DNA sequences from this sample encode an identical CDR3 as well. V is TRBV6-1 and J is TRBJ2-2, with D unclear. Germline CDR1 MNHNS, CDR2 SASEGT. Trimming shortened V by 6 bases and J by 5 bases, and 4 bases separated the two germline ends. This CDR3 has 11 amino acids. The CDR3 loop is CASRLTGELFF. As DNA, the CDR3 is TGTGCCAGCAGACTGACCGGGGAGCTGTTTTTT.

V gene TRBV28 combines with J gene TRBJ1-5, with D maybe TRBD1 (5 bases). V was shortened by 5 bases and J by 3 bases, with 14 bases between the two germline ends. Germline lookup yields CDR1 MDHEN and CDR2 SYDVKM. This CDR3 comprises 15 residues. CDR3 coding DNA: TGTGCCAGCAGTGGAAACACGGGGCCCAATCAGCCCCAGCATTTT. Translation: CASSGNTGPNQPQHF. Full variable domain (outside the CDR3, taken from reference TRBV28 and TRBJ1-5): DVKVTQSSRYLVKRTGEKVFLECVQDMDHENMFWYRQDPGLGLRLIYFSYDVKMKEKGDIPEGYSVSREKKERFSLILESASTNQTSMYLCASSGNTGPNQPQHFGDGTRLSIL.

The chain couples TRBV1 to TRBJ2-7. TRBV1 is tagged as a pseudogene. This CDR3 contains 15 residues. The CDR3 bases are TGCACCAGCAACTCCCGGGGGCGGACAACCTACGAGCAGTACTTC. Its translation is CTSNSRGRTTYEQYF.

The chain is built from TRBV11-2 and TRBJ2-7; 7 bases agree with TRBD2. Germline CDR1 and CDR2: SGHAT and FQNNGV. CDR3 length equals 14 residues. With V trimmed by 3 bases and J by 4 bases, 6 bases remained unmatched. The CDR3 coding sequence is TGTGCCAGCAGCTTTGTACTAGCGTGGTACGAGCAGTACTTC. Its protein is CASSFVLAWYEQYF.

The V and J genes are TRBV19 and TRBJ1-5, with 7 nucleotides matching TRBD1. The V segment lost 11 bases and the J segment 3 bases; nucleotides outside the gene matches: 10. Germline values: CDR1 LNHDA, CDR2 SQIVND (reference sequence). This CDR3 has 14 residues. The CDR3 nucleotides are TGTGCCTGCAATCCGGGACAGCACAATCAGCCCCAGCATTTT. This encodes CACNPGQHNQPQHF.